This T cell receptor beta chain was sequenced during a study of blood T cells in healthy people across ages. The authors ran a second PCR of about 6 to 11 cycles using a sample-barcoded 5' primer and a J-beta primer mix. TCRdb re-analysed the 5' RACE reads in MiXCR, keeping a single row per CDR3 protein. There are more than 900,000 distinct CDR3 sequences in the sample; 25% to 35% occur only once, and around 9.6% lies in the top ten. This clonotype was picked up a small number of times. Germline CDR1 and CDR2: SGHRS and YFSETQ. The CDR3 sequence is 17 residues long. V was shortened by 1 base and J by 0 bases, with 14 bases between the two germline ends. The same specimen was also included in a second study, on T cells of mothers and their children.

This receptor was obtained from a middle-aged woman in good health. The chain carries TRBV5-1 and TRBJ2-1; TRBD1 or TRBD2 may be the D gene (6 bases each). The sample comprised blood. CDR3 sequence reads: CASSLFGGPSSYNEQFF. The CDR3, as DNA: TGCGCCAGCAGCTTGTTCGGGGGCCCCAGCTCCTACAATGAGCAGTTCTTC.